Listed below are T cell receptor beta chains from one sample, sequenced in a study of OX40 agonist ivuxolimab in advanced cancers. Data came from immunoSEQ multiplex PCR; TCRdb stores just in-frame clones and leaves some out. The sample includes roughly 11,000 clones, roughly 80% of them seen just once. Sequencing used CD4+ or CD8+ T cells sorted from blood, obtained in a trial of the OX40 agonist ivuxolimab. The receptors derive from an adult with an advanced solid tumor such as melanoma, head and neck, liver or kidney cancer. CDR3s include the opening cysteine and the closing phenylalanine or tryptophan. Each record gives: CDR3 DNA, CDR3 protein, D gene, V gene, clone size, J gene. D genes are given only for firm matches. Not all rows give a size; the values are once, few, many and, for expanded clones, a class.

CDR3nt: TGTGCCAGCAGCTACCAAAATGAAAAACTGTTTTTT
CDR3aa: CASSYQNEKLFF
d_gene: -
v_gene: TRBV5-4
abundance: -
j_gene: TRBJ1-4

CDR3nt: TGTGCCAGCAGCTTCCTTCAAGGGGCCTACGAGCAGTACTTC
CDR3aa: CASSFLQGAYEQYF
d_gene: -
v_gene: TRBV7-9
abundance: -
j_gene: TRBJ2-7

CDR3nt: TGTGCCAGCAAGGGGAGTCAGGGCCTTTATGGCTACACCTTC
CDR3aa: CASKGSQGLYGYTF
d_gene: -
v_gene: TRBV2
abundance: -
j_gene: TRBJ1-2

CDR3nt: TGTGCCAGCAGCTTGATGAAGACGTGGGGACTCACAGATACGCAGTATTTT
CDR3aa: CASSLMKTWGLTDTQYF
d_gene: -
v_gene: TRBV5-6
abundance: -
j_gene: TRBJ2-3

CDR3nt: TGCGCCAGCAGCCAAGGGACAGGGTATGAGGCTGAAGCTTTCTTT
CDR3aa: CASSQGTGYEAEAFF
d_gene: TRBD1
v_gene: TRBV4-3
abundance: -
j_gene: TRBJ1-1

CDR3nt: TGTGCCAGCAGCTTACCGACATCCTCCTACGAGCAGTACTTC
CDR3aa: CASSLPTSSYEQYF
d_gene: -
v_gene: TRBV7-2
abundance: -
j_gene: TRBJ2-7

CDR3nt: TGCAGCTCAGGGGGCCAGTACTTC
CDR3aa: CSSGGQYF
d_gene: TRBD1
v_gene: TRBV29-1
abundance: -
j_gene: TRBJ2-5

CDR3nt: TGTGCCAGCAGTTCCGACGGGACAACCCCCGGGGAGCTGTTTTTT
CDR3aa: CASSSDGTTPGELFF
d_gene: -
v_gene: TRBV27
abundance: -
j_gene: TRBJ2-2

CDR3nt: TGTGCCAGCAGTGATTGGACTAGCGCCGCCAATGAGCAGTTCTTC
CDR3aa: CASSDWTSAANEQFF
d_gene: TRBD2
v_gene: TRBV6-1
abundance: -
j_gene: TRBJ2-1

CDR3nt: TGTGCCAGCAGCCAGTCGTCGGCTAGCCCATTCTTCGAGCAGTACTTC
CDR3aa: CASSQSSASPFFEQYF
d_gene: -
v_gene: TRBV7-2
abundance: few
j_gene: TRBJ2-7

CDR3nt: TGCAGCGCCGAAGTCGGGGAGGCTAATGAAAAACTGTTTTTT
CDR3aa: CSAEVGEANEKLFF
d_gene: -
v_gene: TRBV29-1
abundance: once
j_gene: TRBJ1-4

CDR3nt: TGTGCCAGCAGCCGACAGGGGGCGTCCGGGGAGCTGTTTTTT
CDR3aa: CASSRQGASGELFF
d_gene: TRBD1
v_gene: TRBV6-6
abundance: -
j_gene: TRBJ2-2

CDR3nt: TGTGCCAGCAGTTTATCCCCACTAGCGGGAGACGAGCAGTACTTC
CDR3aa: CASSLSPLAGDEQYF
d_gene: TRBD2
v_gene: TRBV27
abundance: once
j_gene: TRBJ2-7